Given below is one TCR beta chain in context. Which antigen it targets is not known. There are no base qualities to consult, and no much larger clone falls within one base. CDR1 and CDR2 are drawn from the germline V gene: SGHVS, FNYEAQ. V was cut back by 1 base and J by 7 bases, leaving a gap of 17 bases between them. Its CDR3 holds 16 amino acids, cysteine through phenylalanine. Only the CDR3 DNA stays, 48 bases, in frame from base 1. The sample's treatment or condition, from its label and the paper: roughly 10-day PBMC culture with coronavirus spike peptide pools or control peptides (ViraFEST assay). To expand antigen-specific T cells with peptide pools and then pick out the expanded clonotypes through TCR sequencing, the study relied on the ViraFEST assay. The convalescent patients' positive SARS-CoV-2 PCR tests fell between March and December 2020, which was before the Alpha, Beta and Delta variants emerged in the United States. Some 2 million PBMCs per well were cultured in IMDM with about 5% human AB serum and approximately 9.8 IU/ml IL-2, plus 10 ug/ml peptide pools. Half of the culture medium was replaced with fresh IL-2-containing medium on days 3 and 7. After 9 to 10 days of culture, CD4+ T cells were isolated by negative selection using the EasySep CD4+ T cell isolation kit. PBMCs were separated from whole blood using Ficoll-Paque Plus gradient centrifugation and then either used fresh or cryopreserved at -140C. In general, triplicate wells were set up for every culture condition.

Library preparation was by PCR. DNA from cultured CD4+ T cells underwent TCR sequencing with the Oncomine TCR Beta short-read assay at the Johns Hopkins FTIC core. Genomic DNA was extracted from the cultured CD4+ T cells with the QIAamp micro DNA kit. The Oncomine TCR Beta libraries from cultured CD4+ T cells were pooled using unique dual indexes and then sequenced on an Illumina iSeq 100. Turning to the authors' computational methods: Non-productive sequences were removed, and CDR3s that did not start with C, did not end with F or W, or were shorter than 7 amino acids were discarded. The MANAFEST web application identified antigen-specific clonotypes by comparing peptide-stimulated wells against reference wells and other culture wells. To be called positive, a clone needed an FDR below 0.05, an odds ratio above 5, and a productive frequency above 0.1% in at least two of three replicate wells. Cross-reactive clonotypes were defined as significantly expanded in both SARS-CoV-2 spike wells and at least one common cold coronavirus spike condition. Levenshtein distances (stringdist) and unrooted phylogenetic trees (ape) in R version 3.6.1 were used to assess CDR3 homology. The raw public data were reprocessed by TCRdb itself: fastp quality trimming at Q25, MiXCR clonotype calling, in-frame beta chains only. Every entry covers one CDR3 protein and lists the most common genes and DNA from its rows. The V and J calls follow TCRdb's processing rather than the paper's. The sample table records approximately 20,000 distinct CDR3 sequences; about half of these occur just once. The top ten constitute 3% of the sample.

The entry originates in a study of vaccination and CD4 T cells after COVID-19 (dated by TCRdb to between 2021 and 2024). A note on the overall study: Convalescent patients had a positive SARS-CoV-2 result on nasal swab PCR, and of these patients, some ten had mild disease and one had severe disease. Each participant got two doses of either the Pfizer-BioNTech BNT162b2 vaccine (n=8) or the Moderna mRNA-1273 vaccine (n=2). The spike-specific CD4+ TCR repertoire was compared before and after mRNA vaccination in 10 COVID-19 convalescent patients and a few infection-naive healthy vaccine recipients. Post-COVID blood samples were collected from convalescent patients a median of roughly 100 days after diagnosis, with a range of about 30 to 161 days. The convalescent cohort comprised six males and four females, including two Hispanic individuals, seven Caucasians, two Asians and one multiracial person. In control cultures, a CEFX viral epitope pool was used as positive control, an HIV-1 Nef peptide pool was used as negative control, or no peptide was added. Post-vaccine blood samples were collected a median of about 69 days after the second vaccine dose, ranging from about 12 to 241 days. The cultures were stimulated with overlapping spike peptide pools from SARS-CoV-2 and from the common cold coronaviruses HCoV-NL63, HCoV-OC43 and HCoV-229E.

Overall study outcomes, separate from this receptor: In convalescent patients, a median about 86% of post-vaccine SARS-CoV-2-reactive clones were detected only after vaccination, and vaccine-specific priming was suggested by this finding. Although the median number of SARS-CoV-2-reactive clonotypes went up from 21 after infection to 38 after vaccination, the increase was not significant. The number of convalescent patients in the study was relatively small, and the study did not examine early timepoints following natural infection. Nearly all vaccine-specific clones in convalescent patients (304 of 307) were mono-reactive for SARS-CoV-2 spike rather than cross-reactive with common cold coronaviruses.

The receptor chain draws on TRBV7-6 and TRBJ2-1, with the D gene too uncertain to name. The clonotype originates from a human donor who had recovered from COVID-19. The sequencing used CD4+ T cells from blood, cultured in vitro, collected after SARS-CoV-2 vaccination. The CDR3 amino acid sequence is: CASSLELDHPRNEQFF. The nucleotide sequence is TGTGCCAGCAGCTTAGAGCTGGACCACCCCAGGAATGAGCAGTTCTTC.